Listed below are T cell receptor beta chains from one sample, sequenced in a study of T-cell memory formation after mild COVID-19. Via MiXCR, TCRdb re-called the 5' RACE reads, giving one row per CDR3 protein. Of about 340,000 distinct CDR3 sequences listed, less than 20% are singletons. Sequencing input: PBMCs or a T cell subset sorted from them (not recorded which). The receptors here all came from a man aged 18 to 30 who had mild COVID-19 (a few samples of this study predate the infection). Cell type and time point are not known. Each CDR3 is given with its conserved first and last residue. D genes are given only for firm matches. Clone size is shown for a subset of rows, as once, few, many or a class of expanded clone.

D	length	J	V	size	DNA	CDR3
NA	16	TRBJ2-5	TRBV4-1	many	TGCGCCAGCAGCCAAGAGTGGGGGGCCCTCAAGGAGACCCAGTACTTC	CASSQEWGALKETQYF
NA	13	TRBJ2-2	TRBV4-3	NA	TGCGCCAGCAGCCAATACAGCTTTCGGGAGCTGTTTTTT	CASSQYSFRELFF
NA	15	TRBJ1-1	TRBV4-3	NA	TGCGCCAGCAGCCAAGACAGGGATTGGAACACTGAAGCTTTCTTT	CASSQDRDWNTEAFF
TRBD1	16	TRBJ2-5	TRBV11-2	NA	TGTGCCAGCAGCCCGACCGGGACAGGAGTCCAAGAGACCCAGTACTTC	CASSPTGTGVQETQYF
NA	12	TRBJ1-1	TRBV6-1	NA	TGTGCCAGCAGTGAATTGTGGCTTGAAGCTTTCTTT	CASSELWLEAFF
NA	12	TRBJ1-1	TRBV7-2	NA	TGTGCCAGCGGATCGGGGAACACTGAAGCTTTCTTT	CASGSGNTEAFF
NA	17	TRBJ2-7	TRBV4-2	few	TGTGCCAGCAGCCAAGCCCCCAACAGGGTAAACTCCTACGAGCAGTACTTC	CASSQAPNRVNSYEQYF
TRBD2	13	TRBJ2-2	TRBV12-3/TRBV12-4	few	TGTGCCAGCAGGGGAGGGAGCGCCGGGGAGCTGTTTTTT	CASRGGSAGELFF
TRBD1	14	TRBJ1-5	TRBV19	many	TGTGCCAGTAGCCCAGGGGGAAGAAATCAGCCCCAGCATTTT	CASSPGGRNQPQHF
NA	13	TRBJ1-1	TRBV27	few	TGTGCCAGCAGTTTATCAAGTTACACTGAAGCTTTCTTT	CASSLSSYTEAFF